The entry below describes one T cell receptor (beta chain). This clonotype was seen only a few times. Its antigen has not been determined. No much larger clonotype is one base removed from it; base qualities were not supplied. This sample is drawn from a study of T-cell reconstitution after alpha-beta-depleted transplantation in children listed by TCRdb under 2016. Background for the entire study: T-cell immune reconstitution after TCRalphabeta/CD19-depleted allogeneic hematopoietic cell transplantation in children was quantitatively tracked in the study by means of TCR repertoire profiling.

The CDR3, from cysteine to phenylalanine, totals 14 residues. The entry retains the CDR3 DNA only, 42 bases that are in frame from base 1. V is clipped by 5 bases and J by 5 bases, and the sequence between their germline boundaries is 19 bases long. Reading the germline V gene gives CDR1 SQVTM and CDR2 ANQGSEA. Broader findings and caveats from the paper: In some patients, high TCRbeta diversity at day 60 was attributed to recipient T cells and intrathymic progenitors that had survived conditioning. The apparently early alphabetaT-cell count recovery about two months after transplant was reportedly dependent on only several hundred rapidly expanded clones derived from non-depleted graft cells. Over subsequent months, a decline in hyperexpanded clone frequencies was noted, and after one year, T-cell counts and TCRbeta diversity were mostly ascribed to newly produced T cells.

The treatment or condition label on this specimen signifies: allogeneic hematopoietic cell transplantation with graft depleted of TCRalphabeta T cells and CD19 B cells. The children who served as transplant recipients had been given grafts of TCRalphabeta/CD19-depleted allogeneic hematopoietic cells. The library came from PCR. Instrument on record: Illumina HiSeq 2500. TCR library preparation used molecular barcoding, with unique molecular identifiers applied to normalize quantification of the TCRbeta repertoire. Starting from the raw public reads, TCRdb applied fastp trimming at Q25, assembled clones with MiXCR and retained in-frame beta chains. Rows with one shared CDR3 protein collapse into an entry with the most common genes and DNA. Within this sample are fewer than 550,000 distinct CDR3 sequences, with around 10% of them counted one time only. The biggest ten clones account for 14% of the sample.

Source: PBMCs, mostly from graft donor cells, taken 180 days after TCRalphabeta/CD19-depleted stem cell transplant. The rearrangement combines TRBV29-1 with TRBJ2-7; a tentative D match to TRBD2 spans 7 bases. The clonotype originates from a female patient between 2 and 15 years old who had a stem cell transplant for aplastic anemia, so the T cells may come from the graft donor. CDR3 sequence: CSVTHRGALDEQYF. In nucleotide form, the sequence is TGCAGCGTTACCCACCGGGGGGCTCTCGACGAGCAGTACTTC.